What follows are 4 T cell receptor beta chains derived from one specimen sequenced in a study of T-cell reconstitution after alpha-beta-depleted transplantation in children. Unique molecular identifiers were incorporated during preparation of the TCRbeta library. TCRdb re-called the PCR reads with MiXCR, one entry per CDR3 protein. The data show a few hundred thousand distinct CDR3 sequences, with approximately 9.9% seen just once and approximately 4.7% held by the top ten. The source material was PBMCs from the stem cell graft donor, sampled from the stem cell graft. The receptor set was obtained from a human donor who donated a stem cell graft to a child with SCID.

The sample holds a few counts of this clonotype. The rearrangement uses TRBV7-2 and TRBJ2-5; 7 bases fit TRBD1. The CDR3 loop spans 16 amino acids. V was clipped by 1 base and J by 3 bases; unmatched bases: 8. Germline CDR1 reads SGHTA; CDR2 reads FQGNSA. CDR3 nucleotides: TGTGCCAGCAGCTTAGGGGGGACAGAGCATAAAGAGACCCAGTACTTC. As protein: CASSLGGTEHKETQYF.

In this sample, this clonotype turned up many times. This chain joins TRBV7-8 and TRBJ2-5; TRBD1 or TRBD2 may be the D gene (5 bases each). The CDR3 is made up of 16 amino acids. Per the germline V gene, CDR1 is SGHVS and CDR2 is FQNEAQ. V lost 1 base, J lost 4 bases, and 16 bases lay in between. The CDR3 bases are TGTGCCAGCAGCTTAGATGGTGTCAGGGACGGAGAGACCCAGTACTTC. Translating it yields CASSLDGVRDGETQYF.

Ten or more counts support this clonotype. The chain carries TRBV10-1 and TRBJ1-1; TRBD1 might be the D (6 bases). The V end was cut by 6 bases, the J end by 5 bases, with 13 bases between. The CDR3 has 13 amino acids. The germline gives CDR1 WNHNN, CDR2 SYGVQD (reference sequence). CDR3 in DNA: TGCGCCAGCAGCCCGGGGGCAGGGACTGAAGCTTTCTTT. Translating gives CASSPGAGTEAFF.

In its sample, this clonotype was seen many times. The chain joins TRBV20-1 to TRBJ1-1, with D possibly TRBD1 on 6 matching bases. The V gene lost 2 bases and the J gene lost 5 bases, with 18 bases spanning the gap. Germline lookup yields CDR1 DFQATT and CDR2 SNEGSKA (reference sequence). This CDR3 is 15 amino acids long. This chain's CDR3 is CSARPRQGSGTEAFF. In DNA, the CDR3 is TGCAGTGCTAGACCGCGGCAGGGGAGCGGGACTGAAGCTTTCTTT.